This note documents a single T cell receptor (beta chain) sequence. Its antigen remains unknown. The record originates from a study of T cell responses to AZD1222 COVID-19 vaccine. General study points: Rises in breadth and depth of Spike-specific TCRs came after two AZD1222 doses. Among AZD1222 vaccinees, only 5 or 6 were seropositive at baseline.

Clones were read by immunoSEQ multiplex PCR, and TCRdb kept only the in-frame ones, dropping some. The table includes some 130,000 clones, roughly 91% detected once. Material: peripheral blood, obtained 28 days after the second AZD1222 dose. The clonotype originates from an adult who received the AZD1222 COVID-19 vaccine.

For the CDR3, the DNA is TGCAGTGCTAGTCGGGAGACAGATACGCAGTATTTT. Its protein product is CSASRETDTQYF. This rearrangement joins TRBV20-1 to TRBJ2-3, with TRBD2 as a possible D gene (6 bases). This CDR3 spans 12 amino acids. Germline assignment: CDR1 DFQATT and CDR2 SNEGSKA (reference sequence). The ends were cut back, 3 bases at V and 3 bases at J, with 7 bases in the middle.